This T cell receptor beta chain was sequenced during a study of T cells in Graves' hyperthyroidism and ophthalmopathy. There are a few counts of this clonotype. TCR beta CDR3 regions were amplified from RNA transcripts. The study used the HTBI primer set for a first-round RT-PCR of the TCR CDR3. MiXCR was run by TCRdb on the multiplex PCR reads, yielding one entry per CDR3 protein. The sample has fewer than 350,000 distinct CDR3 sequences; about a sixth are singletons. The sample consisted of blood. The source of this sequence is a woman in her thirties or forties with Graves' ophthalmopathy.

CDR3 amino acids: CASSYRGLEAFF. Written as DNA, the CDR3 is TGTGCCAGCAGTTATCGAGGGCTTGAAGCTTTCTTT. The chain carries TRBV27 and TRBJ1-1; unclear D gene. This CDR3 spans 12 amino acids. Trimming took off 4 bases at V and 7 bases at J, with 10 bases between the two ends. The germline V gene has CDR1 MNHEY and CDR2 SMNVEV (reference sequence).